The TCR beta chain described here comes from a study of T cells in Graves' hyperthyroidism and ophthalmopathy. The investigators amplified TCR beta CDR3 regions from RNA transcripts. Using the HTBI primer set, a first-round RT-PCR was run on the TCR CDR3. TCRdb reprocessed the multiplex PCR reads with MiXCR, giving one entry per CDR3 protein. The table lists some 370,000 distinct CDR3 sequences, over 11% of them singletons. Germline V gives CDR1 SEHNR, CDR2 FQNEAQ (reference sequence). This CDR3 has 16 residues. Trimming at V came to 4 bases and at J to 2 bases, leaving 7 bases not matched to a gene. This clonotype was found many times. As yet, its antigen is unknown. Study-wide results and caveats: Blood samples included most of the expanded thyroid clonotypes exceeding 0.001.

PBMCs were derived from more than 8 ml fresh peripheral blood. The sequence derives from a man in his fifties with Graves' ophthalmopathy. Sequenced material: blood. J is TRBJ2-2 and V is TRBV7-9; TRBD2 matches at 7 bases. CDR3 sequence: CASSYYSGVNTGELFF. The DNA of the CDR3 is TGTGCCAGCAGCTATTACAGCGGGGTTAACACCGGGGAGCTGTTTTTT.